Only a few counts were recorded for the clone carrying this T cell receptor beta chain. This CDR3 has 17 residues. Trimming removed 6 bases from V and 4 bases from J; junction bases left unmatched: 15. Germline V gene data show CDR1 as MNHNS and CDR2 as SASEGT. The entry originates in a study of human T cells and chemical hapten exposure. Study-level information: Patients, chiefly female, had alopecia areata, totalis or universalis.

This sample's treatment: therapeutic diphenylcyclopropenone sensitization with weekly scalp DPC. Extraction yielded total RNA from whole blood (unfractionated). Unique molecular identifiers were attached to individual cDNA molecules within the library. TCRdb reanalysed the reads using MiXCR and keeps one entry per CDR3 protein. Of about 2,600 distinct CDR3 sequences listed, over 45% were seen once; the top ten hold around 10%. This chain connects TRBV6-1 to TRBJ1-2, with 9 bases identical to TRBD1. This clonotype was obtained from an adult with alopecia areata. Some clones in this sample may be carry-over from other donors' samples. This table probably holds off-target reads from a library built for another chain. The sample in question was whole blood, obtained before DPC sensitization or 2, 6, or about 24 weeks after (not recorded which). The CDR3 loop reads CASSPPGQGVPLYGYTF. The CDR3 coding sequence is TGTGCCAGCAGCCCCCCGGGACAGGGAGTCCCTCTCTATGGCTACACCTTC.